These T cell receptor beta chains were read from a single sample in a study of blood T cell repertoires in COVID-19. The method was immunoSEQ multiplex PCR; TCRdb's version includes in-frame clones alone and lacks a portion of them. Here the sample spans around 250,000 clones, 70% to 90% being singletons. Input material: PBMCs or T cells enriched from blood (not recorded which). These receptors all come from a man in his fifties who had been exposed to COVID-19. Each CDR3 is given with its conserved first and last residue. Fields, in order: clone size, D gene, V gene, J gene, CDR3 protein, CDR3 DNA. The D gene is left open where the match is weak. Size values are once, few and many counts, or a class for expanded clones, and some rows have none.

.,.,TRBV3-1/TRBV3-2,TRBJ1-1,CASSQTDRNTEAFF,TGTGCCAGCAGCCAAACGGACAGGAACACTGAAGCTTTCTTT
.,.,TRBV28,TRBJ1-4,CASSKDISYEKLFF,TGTGCCAGCTCAAAGGACATTAGTTATGAAAAACTGTTTTTT
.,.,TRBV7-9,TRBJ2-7,CASSLFIGDSYEQYF,TGTGCCAGCAGCTTATTTATCGGGGACTCCTACGAGCAGTACTTC
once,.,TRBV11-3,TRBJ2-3,CASSPIWVSVASTDTQYF,TGTGCCAGCAGCCCCATTTGGGTGAGCGTCGCTAGCACAGATACGCAGTATTTT
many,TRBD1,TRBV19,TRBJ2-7,CASSMSGTGSYEQYF,TGTGCCAGTAGTATGTCGGGGACAGGGAGCTACGAGCAGTACTTC
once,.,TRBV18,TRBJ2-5,CASSDFSGQETQYF,TGTGCCAGCTCCGACTTTAGCGGACAAGAGACCCAGTACTTC
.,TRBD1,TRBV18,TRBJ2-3,CASSGGSGQGSTDTQYF,TGTGCCAGCTCAGGGGGATCGGGACAGGGGAGCACAGATACGCAGTATTTT
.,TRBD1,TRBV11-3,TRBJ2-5,CASSLRTGSIQETQYF,TGTGCCAGCAGCTTAAGGACAGGGTCCATTCAAGAGACCCAGTACTTC
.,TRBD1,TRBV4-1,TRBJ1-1,CASSQRGQLAFF,TGCGCCAGCAGCCAAAGGGGACAGCTAGCTTTCTTT
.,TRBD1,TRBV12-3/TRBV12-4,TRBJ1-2,CASSFTGDYGYTF,TGTGCCAGCAGTTTCACAGGGGACTATGGCTACACCTTC
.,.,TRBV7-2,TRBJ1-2,CASSPGNKRSYTF,TGTGCCAGCAGCCCCGGGAACAAAAGGAGCTACACCTTC
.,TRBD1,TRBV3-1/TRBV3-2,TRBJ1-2,CASSQAGRGSANYGYTF,TGTGCCAGCAGCCAAGCAGGCAGGGGGTCCGCTAACTATGGCTACACCTTC
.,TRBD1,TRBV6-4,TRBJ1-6,CASSRQGSSPLHF,TGTGCCAGCAGTCGACAGGGTAGTTCACCCCTCCACTTT
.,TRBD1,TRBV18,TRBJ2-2,CASSPPTGHANTGELFF,TGTGCCAGCTCACCACCGACAGGGCACGCGAACACCGGGGAGCTGTTTTTT
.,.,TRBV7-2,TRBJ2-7,CASSYLSSYEQYF,TGTGCCAGCAGCTACCTATCCTCCTACGAGCAGTACTTC
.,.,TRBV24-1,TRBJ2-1,CATSDLTDYNEQFF,TGTGCCACCAGTGATCTGACAGATTACAATGAGCAGTTCTTC